These 7 T cell receptor beta chains came from one sample sequenced in a study of neurological immune-mediated disorders. TCRdb re-called the 5' RACE reads with MiXCR, one entry per CDR3 protein. The sample yields 95,000 to 150,000 distinct CDR3 sequences, about 3.4% seen once. Sequencing used PBMCs. Every receptor here comes from a woman aged 25 to 39 with multiple sclerosis.

This clonotype was detected many times. V is TRBV5-1 and J is TRBJ2-1, with D perhaps TRBD1 (5 bases). The CDR3 loop spans 11 amino acids. CDR1 is SGHRS and CDR2 is YFSETQ in the germline V gene. Trimming pared 4 bases from V and 6 bases from J, leaving 5 bases between. The CDR3 nucleotides read TGCGCCAGCAGCAGGGGCAATGAGCAGTTCTTC. This codes for CASSRGNEQFF.

This clonotype was seen a handful of times. This rearrangement joins TRBV30 to TRBJ1-5, with 8 nucleotides matching TRBD1. There are 18 residues in the CDR3. Germline CDR1 and CDR2: GTSNPN and SVGIG (reference sequence). The ends lost 4 bases at V and 4 bases at J; junction bases unmatched: 18. Here the CDR3 DNA reads TGTGCCTGGACTCCCTCCGGGACAGGTTCTTGGGAGAATCAGCCCCAGCATTTT. Encoded protein: CAWTPSGTGSWENQPQHF.

This clonotype was observed many times. This chain connects TRBV25-1 to TRBJ1-1; 7 nucleotides agree with TRBD1. The CDR3 sequence is 15 residues long. The junction had 19 bases not matched to a gene; V was cut back by 8 bases and J by 10 bases. The germline V gene encodes CDR1 MGHDK and CDR2 SYGVNS. CDR3 sequence: CASAHRDSPIGGAFF. The CDR3 DNA reads TGTGCCAGCGCTCACCGGGACAGCCCAATCGGGGGAGCTTTCTTT.

Many counts were recorded for this clonotype. The CDR3 DNA sequence: TGTGCCAGCAGCTCAAGACAGGGGGGCACTGAAGCTTTCTTT. Its translation is CASSSRQGGTEAFF. V and J are TRBV7-6 and TRBJ1-1, with 9 bases that match TRBD1. The germline CDR1 and CDR2 sequences are SGHVS and FNYEAQ. The V segment lost 4 bases and the J segment 4 bases; nucleotides outside the gene matches: 4. The CDR3 totals 14 residues. Complete variable domain (other parts from reference TRBV7-6 and TRBJ1-1): GAGVSQSPRYKVTKRGQDVALRCDPISGHVSLYWYRQALGQGPEFLTYFNYEAQQDKSGLPNDRFSAERPEGSISTLTIQRTEQRDSAMYRCASSSRQGGTEAFFGQGTRLTVV.

This clonotype was picked up many times. The chain has TRBV27 and TRBJ1-1; TRBD1 is a possible D gene (5 bases). Germline lookup yields CDR1 MNHEY and CDR2 SMNVEV (reference sequence). The germline V and J ends were trimmed by 5 bases and 4 bases, with 14 bases remaining between them. The CDR3 is 14 amino acids. The CDR3 nucleotides are TGTGCCAGCAGTCCTCAGCTAGGGGTCACTGAAGCTTTCTTT. Its protein is CASSPQLGVTEAFF.

This clonotype came up many times. This chain connects TRBV29-1 to TRBJ2-7; TRBD2 aligns across 8 bases. Germline V gives CDR1 SQVTM, CDR2 ANQGSEA. With V trimmed by 1 base and J by 6 bases, 14 bases remained unmatched. This CDR3 is 16 amino acids long. The chain's CDR3 is CSVEGVAGRSSGEQYF. The CDR3 DNA reads as TGCAGCGTTGAAGGAGTAGCGGGACGATCCTCTGGCGAGCAGTACTTC.

At least ten counts were recorded for this clonotype. This sequence joins TRBV20-1 and TRBJ2-1, with 15 bases identical to TRBD2. The germline gives CDR1 DFQATT, CDR2 SNEGSKA (reference sequence). The trim removed 5 bases at V and 16 bases at J, leaving 12 bases unmatched. The CDR3 loop spans 14 amino acids. CDR3 in amino acids: CSAPGLAGGPADFF. DNA for the CDR3: TGCAGTGCTCCCGGACTAGCGGGAGGGCCAGCCGATTTCTTC.